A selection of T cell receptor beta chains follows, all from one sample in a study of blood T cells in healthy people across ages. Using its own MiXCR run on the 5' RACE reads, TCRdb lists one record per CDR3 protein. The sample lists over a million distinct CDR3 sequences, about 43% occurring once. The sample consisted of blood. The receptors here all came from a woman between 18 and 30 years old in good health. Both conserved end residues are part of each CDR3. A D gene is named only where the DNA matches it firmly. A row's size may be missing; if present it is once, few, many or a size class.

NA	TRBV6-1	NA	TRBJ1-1	CASRPRVQAFF	TGTGCCAGCAGACCAAGGGTACAAGCTTTCTTT
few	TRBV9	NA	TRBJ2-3	CASSLQGQGAATDTQYF	TGTGCCAGCAGCCTCCAAGGGCAAGGGGCAGCGACAGATACGCAGTATTTT
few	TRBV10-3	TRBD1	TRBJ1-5	CAISGGPQGGNGQPQHF	TGTGCCATCAGTGGGGGCCCACAGGGGGGGAATGGACAGCCCCAGCATTTT
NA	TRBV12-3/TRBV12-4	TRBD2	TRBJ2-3	CASTHSGRAQTTDTQYF	TGTGCCAGCACCCACAGCGGGAGGGCCCAGACCACAGATACGCAGTATTTT
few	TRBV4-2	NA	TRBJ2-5	CASSPGGNGETQYF	TGTGCCAGCAGCCCTGGGGGTAACGGAGAGACCCAGTACTTC
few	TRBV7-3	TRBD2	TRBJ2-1	CASQRGGAYNEQFF	TGTGCCAGCCAACGCGGGGGGGCCTACAATGAGCAGTTCTTC
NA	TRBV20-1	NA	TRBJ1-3	CSAGQSGNTIYF	TGCAGTGCCGGACAGTCTGGAAACACCATATATTTT
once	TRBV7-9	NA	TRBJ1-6	CASGQDSYNSPLHF	TGTGCCAGCGGCCAGGACAGTTATAATTCACCCCTCCACTTT
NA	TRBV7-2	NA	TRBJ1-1	CASRTGAVTEAFF	TGTGCCAGCAGGACCGGCGCAGTAACTGAAGCTTTCTTT
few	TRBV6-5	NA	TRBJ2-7	CASSYSVAKAGDEQYF	TGTGCCAGCAGTTACTCGGTCGCTAAGGCTGGAGACGAGCAGTACTTC
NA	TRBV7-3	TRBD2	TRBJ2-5	CASSSRVLAGGRETQYF	TGTGCCAGCAGCTCCCGCGTGCTAGCGGGGGGGCGGGAGACCCAGTACTTC
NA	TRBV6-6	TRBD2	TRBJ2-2	CASSYTSGSGTGELFF	TGTGCCAGCAGTTACACTAGCGGGAGTGGTACCGGGGAGCTGTTTTTT
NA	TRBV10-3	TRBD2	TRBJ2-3	CATQTSGRVDTQYF	TGTGCCACCCAGACTAGCGGGAGGGTGGATACGCAGTATTTT
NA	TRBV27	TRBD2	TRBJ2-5	CASSPTSGDKETQYF	TGTGCCAGCAGCCCGACTAGCGGGGATAAAGAGACCCAGTACTTC
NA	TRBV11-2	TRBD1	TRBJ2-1	CASSFGDRGLDEQFF	TGTGCCAGCAGCTTCGGGGACAGGGGGCTTGATGAGCAGTTCTTC
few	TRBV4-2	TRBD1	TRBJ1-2	CASSQGLGQGGSYGYTF	TGTGCCAGCAGCCAGGGACTAGGACAGGGAGGATCCTATGGCTACACCTTC
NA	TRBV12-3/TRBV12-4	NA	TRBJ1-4	CASSLDERIGKLFF	TGTGCCAGCAGTTTAGATGAGCGAATTGGAAAACTGTTTTTT
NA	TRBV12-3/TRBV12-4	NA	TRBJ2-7	CASSFYVTGGDYEQYF	TGTGCCAGCAGTTTTTATGTCACTGGGGGCGACTACGAGCAGTACTTC
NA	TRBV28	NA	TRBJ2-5	CASSSPIGQYF	TGTGCCAGCAGTTCCCCAATTGGGCAGTACTTC
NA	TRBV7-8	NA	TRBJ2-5	CASSLESFRETEETQYF	TGTGCCAGCAGCTTAGAATCCTTTCGCGAGACAGAAGAGACCCAGTACTTC
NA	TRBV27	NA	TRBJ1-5	CASSFAGNNQPQHF	TGTGCCAGCAGTTTTGCAGGTAACAATCAGCCCCAGCATTTT
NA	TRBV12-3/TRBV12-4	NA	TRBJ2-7	CASSFGTAEQYF	TGTGCCAGCAGTTTCGGAACGGCCGAGCAGTACTTC
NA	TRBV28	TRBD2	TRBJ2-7	CASSSLAVDAYEQYF	TGTGCCAGCAGCTCCCTAGCGGTCGACGCCTACGAGCAGTACTTC
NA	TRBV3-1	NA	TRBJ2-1	CASSLVGRGGNEQFF	TGTGCCAGCAGCCTAGTTGGGCGGGGCGGGAATGAGCAGTTCTTC
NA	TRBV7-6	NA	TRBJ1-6	CASSPLGRDNSPLHF	TGTGCCAGCAGCCCCTTGGGACGGGACAATTCACCCCTCCACTTT
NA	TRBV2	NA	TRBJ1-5	CASSNYQPQHF	TGTGCCAGCAGTAATTATCAGCCCCAGCATTTT
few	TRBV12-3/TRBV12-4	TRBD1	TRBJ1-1	CASSLDRDRVTEAFF	TGTGCCAGCAGTTTAGACCGGGACAGGGTAACTGAAGCTTTCTTT
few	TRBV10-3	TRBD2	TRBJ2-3	CATTGAGDRTQYF	TGTGCCACTACCGGGGCGGGGGACCGTACGCAGTATTTT
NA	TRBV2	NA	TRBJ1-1	CASSADTDFYLNTEAFF	TGTGCCAGCAGTGCTGACACCGACTTCTATCTTAACACTGAAGCTTTCTTT
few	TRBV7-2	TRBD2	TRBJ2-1	CASSPRGRREGLDEQFF	TGTGCCAGCAGCCCTAGGGGTCGGCGGGAGGGCCTCGATGAGCAGTTCTTC
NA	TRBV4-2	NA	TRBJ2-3	CASSQENYLGTDIQYF	TGTGCCAGCAGCCAAGAAAACTACTTGGGCACAGATATACAGTATTTT
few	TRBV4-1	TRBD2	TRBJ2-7	CASSQAGLASYEQYF	TGCGCCAGCAGCCAAGCGGGACTAGCTTCTTACGAGCAGTACTTC
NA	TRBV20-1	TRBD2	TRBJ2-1	CSARDASGYTSYNEQFF	TGCAGTGCTAGAGACGCTAGCGGCTACACCTCCTACAATGAGCAGTTCTTC
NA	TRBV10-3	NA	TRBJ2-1	CAISAVGEQFF	TGTGCCATCAGTGCGGTGGGTGAGCAGTTCTTC
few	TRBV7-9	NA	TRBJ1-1	CASSPGHFLNTEAFF	TGTGCCAGCAGCCCAGGACATTTCCTGAACACTGAAGCTTTCTTT
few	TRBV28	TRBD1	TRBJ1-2	CASRSGTGGEYYGYTF	TGTGCCAGCAGATCTGGGACAGGGGGCGAATACTATGGCTACACCTTC
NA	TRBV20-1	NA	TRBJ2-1	CSARSVWPAGEQFF	TGCAGTGCTAGATCGGTTTGGCCAGCAGGCGAGCAGTTCTTC
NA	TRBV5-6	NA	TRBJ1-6	CASSALAGVSYNSPLHF	TGTGCCAGCAGCGCCCTAGCGGGGGTTTCCTATAATTCACCCCTCCACTTT
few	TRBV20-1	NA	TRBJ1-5	CSARDFGGGRERDQPQHF	TGCAGTGCTAGAGATTTCGGCGGTGGGAGGGAAAGGGATCAGCCCCAGCATTTT
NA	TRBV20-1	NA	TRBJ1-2	CSARDRIGSNTF	TGCAGTGCTAGAGATCGGATAGGATCTAACACCTTC
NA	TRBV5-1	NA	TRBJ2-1	CASGRGVEQFF	TGCGCCAGCGGGCGGGGAGTGGAGCAGTTCTTC
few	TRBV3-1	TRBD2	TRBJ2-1	CASSSLAGGENEQFF	TGTGCCAGCAGCTCCCTAGCGGGAGGTGAGAATGAGCAGTTCTTC